A single sample gave rise to the 15 T cell receptor beta chains below, sequenced in a study of shared clonotypes between healthy human individuals. The data were produced by immunoSEQ multiplex PCR, yet TCRdb's version contains in-frame clones alone and is incomplete. The repertoire holds approximately 530,000 clones, with roughly 95% as singletons. Sequencing input: naive CD4+ T cells sorted from blood. Documented subset: CD45RA+ positively selected. These receptors were collected from a woman in her 30s in good health.

The chain recombines TRBV28 with TRBJ2-5; 7 positions agree with TRBD1. This CDR3 spans 15 amino acids. J was trimmed by 7 bases and V by 1 base; bases with no gene match: 9. CDR1 and CDR2 (germline): MDHEN, SYDVKM. This chain's CDR3 is CASSLLQGPVGTQYF. The CDR3 DNA sequence: TGTGCCAGCAGTTTATTACAGGGGCCGGTGGGGACCCAGTACTTC.

V and J are TRBV28 and TRBJ2-5; D gene ambiguous. The V gene's germline CDR1 is MDHEN and CDR2 SYDVKM. CDR3 length: 15 residues. Between the trimmed V and J ends, which lost 4 bases and 2 bases, there was a span of 14 bases. This CDR3 is CASSSPQAGQETQYF. CDR3 bases: TGTGCCAGCAGTTCCCCCCAGGCCGGGCAAGAGACCCAGTACTTC.

Comment on this clone: Other DNA sequences in the same sample also yield this CDR3. The J gene is TRBJ1-1, the V gene TRBV28; D gene uncertain. V was cut by 8 bases and J by 2 bases, with 9 bases left in between. CDR3 length: 12 residues. Germline CDR1 reads MDHEN; CDR2 reads SYDVKM. The CDR3 nucleotides read TGTGCCAGCGGGCTGACAAACACTGAAGCTTTCTTT. This sequence encodes CASGLTNTEAFF. Supplemented by reference TRBV28 and TRBJ1-1, the full variable domain reads DVKVTQSSRYLVKRTGEKVFLECVQDMDHENMFWYRQDPGLGLRLIYFSYDVKMKEKGDIPEGYSVSREKKERFSLILESASTNQTSMYLCASGLTNTEAFFGQGTRLTVV.

V and J are TRBV25-1 and TRBJ1-4, with 10 bases identical to TRBD1. Germline trimming cut 5 bases from V and 4 bases from J; bases unmatched to any gene: 10. CDR3 length equals 17 residues. Germline CDR1 reads MGHDK; CDR2 reads SYGVNS. Written as DNA, the CDR3 is TGTGCCAGCAGTACCCGGGACAGGGGACATTATAATGAAAAACTGTTTTTT. This sequence encodes CASSTRDRGHYNEKLFF.

J is TRBJ2-5 and V is TRBV4-2; 9 nucleotides match TRBD2. The CDR3 has 17 amino acids. V lost 1 base, J lost 0 bases, and 6 bases stayed unmatched. Germline CDR1 is LGHNA and CDR2 is YNFKEQ. The chain's CDR3 is CASSQGLAGWYQETQYF. In DNA form, the CDR3 reads TGTGCCAGCAGCCAAGGTCTAGCGGGATGGTACCAAGAGACCCAGTACTTC.

This clone was detected once. The V call is TRBV11-2, the J call TRBJ2-1; a possible D gene is TRBD2 (6 bases). The germline V gene has CDR1 SGHAT and CDR2 FQNNGV. This CDR3 contains 14 residues. The V end was cut by 2 bases, the J end by 8 bases, with 13 bases between. The CDR3 here is CASSLSGGVYEQFF. The CDR3 DNA sequence: TGTGCCAGCAGCTTATCCGGGGGAGTATATGAGCAGTTCTTC.

This rearrangement joins TRBV6-6 to TRBJ2-7; 7 nucleotides line up with TRBD2. The trim removed 0 bases at V and 3 bases at J, leaving 8 bases unmatched. The CDR3 length is 16 residues. CDR1 MNHNY and CDR2 SVGAGI come from the germline V gene (reference sequence). The CDR3 here is CASSYSWGGPGYEQYF. CDR3 in DNA: TGTGCCAGCAGTTACTCGTGGGGAGGGCCGGGCTACGAGCAGTACTTC.

CDR3 in amino acids: CASSSEVNHPNQPYEQYF. As DNA, the CDR3 is TGTGCCAGCAGCTCGGAAGTAAACCACCCGAACCAGCCCTACGAGCAGTACTTC. The rearrangement links TRBV27 to TRBJ2-7, with D uncertain. V was trimmed by 6 bases and J by 2 bases, leaving 26 bases between them. Per germline, CDR1 MNHEY and CDR2 SMNVEV (reference sequence). CDR3 size: 18 residues.

This sequence joins TRBV10-1 and TRBJ2-1; D may correspond to TRBD1 or TRBD2 (5 bases each). The CDR3 totals 13 residues. With 6 bases removed from V and 6 bases from J, the gap between germline ends came to 12 bases. Germline CDR1 WNHNN, CDR2 SYGVQD (reference sequence). For the CDR3, the DNA is TGCGCCAGCAGCCCCGAGGGGACCAATGAGCAGTTCTTC. Translated: CASSPEGTNEQFF.

The chain carries TRBV9 and TRBJ1-1, with D hard to call. The germline gives CDR1 SGDLS, CDR2 YYNGEE. V lost 3 bases to trimming and J lost 0 bases, with 12 bases between them. CDR3 size: 15 residues. The CDR3 DNA sequence: TGTGCCAGCAGCGCCCTCGACACCTTGAACACTGAAGCTTTCTTT. Protein: CASSALDTLNTEAFF.

This clone was picked up one time. This chain uses TRBV4-1 with TRBJ2-7, with D perhaps TRBD2 (5 bases). Germline values: CDR1 MGHRA, CDR2 YSYEKL. The CDR3 is made up of 16 amino acids. With 0 bases removed from V and 4 bases from J, the gap between germline ends came to 16 bases. The CDR3 sequence: CASSQDPWTGVYEQYF. CDR3 in DNA: TGCGCCAGCAGCCAAGACCCATGGACTGGAGTTTACGAGCAGTACTTC.

The V gene is TRBV6-5, the J gene TRBJ2-7; weak D call: TRBD2 (5 bases). V dropped 8 bases and J dropped 6 bases, with 17 bases sitting between them. The CDR3 has 13 residues. Germline lookup yields CDR1 MNHEY and CDR2 SVGAGI. This chain's CDR3 is CASGRVGTGEQYF. The CDR3 DNA follows: TGTGCCAGCGGGCGGGTGGGAACGGGCGAGCAGTACTTC.

The V gene is TRBV5-1, the J gene TRBJ1-1, with 9 bases identical to TRBD1. This CDR3 is built from 14 residues. CDR1 is SGHRS, CDR2 YFSETQ, per germline. Trimming cost V 6 bases and J 4 bases; bases outside gene matches: 7. The CDR3 bases are TGCGCCAGCACGGGACAGGGTGGTCCCACTGAAGCTTTCTTT. The encoded protein is CASTGQGGPTEAFF.

The chain uses TRBV7-2 and TRBJ1-1; the D gene is possibly TRBD1 (5 bases). Germline V CDR1 and CDR2: SGHTA, FQGNSA. The CDR3 is 15 residues long. V was clipped by 1 base and J by 0 bases, with 9 bases between them. The CDR3 is CASSLEVTVNTEAFF. CDR3 bases: TGTGCCAGCAGCTTAGAAGTGACAGTGAACACTGAAGCTTTCTTT. The whole variable domain, filled in from reference TRBV7-2 and TRBJ1-1, reads GAGVSQSPSNKVTEKGKDVELRCDPISGHTALYWYRQSLGQGLEFLIYFQGNSAPDKSGLPSDRFSAERTGGSVSTLTIQRTQQEDSAVYLCASSLEVTVNTEAFFGQGTRLTVV.

The chain combines TRBV19 with TRBJ2-5, with 13 bases identical to TRBD2. The J call is doubtful: the DNA matches TRBJ2-7 better. The CDR3 covers 16 residues. The germline V gene encodes CDR1 LNHDA and CDR2 SQIVND (reference sequence). The CDR3 loop reads CASSMGLAGPAYEQYF. The CDR3, as DNA: TGTGCCAGTAGTATGGGACTAGCGGGACCTGCCTACGAGCAGTACTTC.